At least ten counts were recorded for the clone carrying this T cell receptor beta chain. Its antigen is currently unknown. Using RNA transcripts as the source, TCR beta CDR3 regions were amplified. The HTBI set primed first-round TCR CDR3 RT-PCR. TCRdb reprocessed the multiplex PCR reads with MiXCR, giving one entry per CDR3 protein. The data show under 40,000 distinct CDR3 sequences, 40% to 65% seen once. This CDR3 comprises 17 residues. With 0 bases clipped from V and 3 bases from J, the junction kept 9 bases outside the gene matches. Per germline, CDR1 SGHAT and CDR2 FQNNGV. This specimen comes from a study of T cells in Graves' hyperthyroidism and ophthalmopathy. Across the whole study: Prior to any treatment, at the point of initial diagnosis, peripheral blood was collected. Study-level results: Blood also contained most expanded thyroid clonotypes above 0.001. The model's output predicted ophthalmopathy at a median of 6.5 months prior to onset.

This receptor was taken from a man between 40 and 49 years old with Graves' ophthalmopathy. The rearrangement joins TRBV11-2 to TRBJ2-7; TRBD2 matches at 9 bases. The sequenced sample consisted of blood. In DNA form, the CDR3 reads TGTGCCAGCAGCTTAGAAGGGGTTAGCGGGAGAAGCTACGAGCAGTACTTC. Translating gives CASSLEGVSGRSYEQYF.